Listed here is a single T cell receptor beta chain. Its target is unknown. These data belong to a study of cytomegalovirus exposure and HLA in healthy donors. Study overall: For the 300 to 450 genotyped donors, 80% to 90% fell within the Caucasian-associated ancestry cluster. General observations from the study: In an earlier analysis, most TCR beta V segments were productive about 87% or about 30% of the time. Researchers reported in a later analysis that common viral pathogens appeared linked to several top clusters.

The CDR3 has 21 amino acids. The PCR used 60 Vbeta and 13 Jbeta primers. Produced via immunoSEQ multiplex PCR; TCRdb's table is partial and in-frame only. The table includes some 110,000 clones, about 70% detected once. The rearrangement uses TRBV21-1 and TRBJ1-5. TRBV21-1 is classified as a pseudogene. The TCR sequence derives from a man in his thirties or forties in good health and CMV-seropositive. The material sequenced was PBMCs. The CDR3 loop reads CASSKERGWVGDCYSNQPQHF. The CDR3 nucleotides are TGTGCCAGCAGCAAAGAGAGAGGGTGGGTGGGTGACTGCTATAGCAATCAGCCCCAGCATTTT.